Listed below are T cell receptor beta chains from one sample, sequenced in a study of cytomegalovirus exposure and HLA in healthy donors. Using immunoSEQ multiplex PCR, the repertoire was profiled, and TCRdb retains in-frame clones only, with some absent. The sample yields about 160,000 clones, 75% to 80% seen once. The sequenced sample was PBMCs. The receptor source for this set is a woman aged 40-49 years in good health and CMV-seronegative. The CDR3 runs from the conserved cysteine through the conserved F or W. A D gene is named only where the DNA matches it firmly. Clone size appears in some rows only: once, few, many, or a class for an expanded clone.

>.|.|TRBV6-1|TRBJ2-3
CASSGESGLSDTQYF
TGTGCCAGCAGTGGGGAGAGCGGACTTTCAGATACGCAGTATTTT
>few|.|TRBV7-9|TRBJ1-5
CASSSKNTGQPQHF
TGTGCCAGCAGCTCCAAGAATACAGGTCAGCCCCAGCATTTT
>.|.|TRBV2|TRBJ1-5
CASSKESGDQPQHF
TGTGCCAGCAGTAAGGAATCAGGGGATCAGCCCCAGCATTTT
>.|.|TRBV2|TRBJ1-2
CASSAQGSNYGYTF
TGTGCCAGCAGTGCACAGGGATCTAACTATGGCTACACCTTC
>.|TRBD1|TRBV6-5|TRBJ2-3
CASRPQGENTQYF
TGTGCCAGCAGACCGCAGGGGGAAAATACGCAGTATTTT
>.|.|TRBV4-1|TRBJ1-4
CASSQEEAKSSEKLFF
TGCGCCAGCAGCCAAGAAGAGGCAAAGAGTTCGGAAAAACTGTTTTTT
>.|TRBD1|TRBV18|TRBJ2-3
CASSPDRGKSDTQYF
TGTGCCAGCTCACCTGACAGGGGAAAATCAGATACGCAGTATTTT
>.|TRBD1|TRBV2|TRBJ2-7
CATKRDSYEQYF
TGTGCCACAAAGAGGGACAGCTACGAGCAGTACTTC
>.|.|TRBV7-2|TRBJ2-1
CASSLGQPTYNEQFF
TGTGCCAGCAGCTTGGGCCAGCCCACCTACAATGAGCAGTTCTTC
>.|.|TRBV5-1|TRBJ2-3
CASSLGQSTDTQYF
TGCGCCAGCAGCTTGGGACAGAGCACAGATACGCAGTATTTT
>.|TRBD1|TRBV27|TRBJ1-1
CASSRTGGAVLFEAEAFF
TGTGCCAGCAGCCGAACAGGGGGCGCGGTGTTATTTGAGGCTGAAGCTTTCTTT